One and the same sample provided the 27 T cell receptor beta chains below, sequenced in a study of blood T cell repertoires in COVID-19 (dated by TCRdb to 2020 to 2022). Library prep was done by the immunoSEQ multiplex PCR assay. TCRdb re-hosts the immuneACCESS table, in-frame sequences only. Its copies lack some clones; in the studies checked, an unresolved V gene accounts for under half of them, and the cause for the rest is not known. The sample table contains 130,000 or so clones; only one count was recorded for roughly 86% of them. The ten most abundant clones make up over 9.5% of the sample. Sequencing was done on a sample of peripheral blood. All receptors derive from a woman between 65 and 79 years old with COVID-19, enrolled during active disease.

CDR3 residues: CASSVDSVRYNSPLHF. CDR3 DNA sequence: TGTGCCAGCAGCGTCGACAGTGTGCGGTATAATTCACCCCTCCACTTT. The chain combines TRBV7-9 with TRBJ1-6; the D gene is possibly TRBD1 (5 bases). Germline CDR1 is SEHNR and CDR2 is FQNEAQ (reference sequence). This CDR3 is 16 amino acids long. Trimming removed 5 bases from V and 4 bases from J, with 15 bases in between. Using reference TRBV7-9 and TRBJ1-6 for the parts outside the CDR3, the full variable domain is DTGVSQNPRHKITKRGQNVTFRCDPISEHNRLYWYRQTLGQGPEFLTYFQNEAQLEKSRLLSDRFSAERPKGSFSTLEIQRTEQGDSAMYLCASSVDSVRYNSPLHFGNGTRLTVT.

This chain uses TRBV3-1 (or the pseudogene TRBV3-2) with TRBJ2-1, with 8 bases fitting TRBD1. The CDR3 is 13 amino acids. Germline lookup yields CDR1 LGHDT and CDR2 YNNKEL (reference sequence). Losses at the gene ends were 3 bases for V and 15 bases for J; bases not matched to a gene: 10. The CDR3 sequence: CASSQTTGVGVFF. CDR3 DNA sequence: TGTGCCAGCAGCCAGACGACAGGGGTAGGGGTGTTCTTC.

V is TRBV19 and J is TRBJ1-2; D possibly corresponds to TRBD1 (5 bases). The germline V gene encodes CDR1 LNHDA and CDR2 SQIVND (reference sequence). Trimming pared 6 bases from V and 4 bases from J, leaving 15 bases between. This CDR3 has 14 amino acids. In nucleotides, the CDR3 is TGTGCCAGTAGCAACCTCGGGGGGAGCTATGGCTACACCTTC. As protein: CASSNLGGSYGYTF.

This chain connects TRBV20-1 to TRBJ2-2, with D possibly TRBD1 on 5 matching bases. Trimming took off 3 bases at V and 5 bases at J, with 7 bases between the two ends. The germline V gene encodes CDR1 DFQATT and CDR2 SNEGSKA (reference sequence). The length of the CDR3 is 12 residues. CDR3 nucleotide sequence: TGCAGTGCTAGTAGGGGTACCGGGGAGCTGTTTTTT. Its protein product is CSASRGTGELFF.

The chain joins TRBV5-1 to TRBJ2-3, with 9 positions matching TRBD2. V was pared by 0 bases and J by 3 bases, with 2 bases of the junction left unmatched. This CDR3 contains 15 residues. Germline CDR1 and CDR2: SGHRS and YFSETQ. The CDR3 reads CASSLVAGVTDTQYF. CDR3 DNA: TGCGCCAGCAGCTTGGTAGCGGGGGTTACAGATACGCAGTATTTT.

The V gene is TRBV28, the J gene TRBJ1-5, with TRBD1 matching 7 bases. Germline-derived CDR1 and CDR2 are MDHEN and SYDVKM. The V segment lost 6 bases and the J segment 12 bases; nucleotides outside the gene matches: 17. The CDR3 extends over 15 amino acids. The CDR3 reads CASSTRTGTLEFQHF. DNA of the CDR3: TGTGCCAGCAGCACCCGGACAGGAACGCTAGAATTCCAGCATTTT.

In its sample, this clone was seen once. The CDR3 here is CASSYVRENTEAFF. The CDR3 DNA follows: TGTGCCAGCAGTTACGTCAGGGAGAACACTGAAGCTTTCTTT. The genes are TRBV6-6 and TRBJ1-1, with D perhaps matching TRBD1 (5 bases). The CDR3 covers 14 residues. CDR1 MNHNY and CDR2 SVGAGI come from the germline V gene (reference sequence). The V gene lost 2 bases and the J gene lost 1 base, with 8 bases spanning the gap.

The rearrangement links TRBV18 to TRBJ1-1, with D possibly matching TRBD1 (6 bases). The germline CDR1 and CDR2 sequences are KGHSH and LQKENI. The V end was cut by 3 bases, the J end by 1 base, with 9 bases between. The CDR3 length is 14 residues. CDR3 in DNA: TGTGCCAGCTCACCGCGGGGGCCGAACACTGAAGCTTTCTTT. Its translation: CASSPRGPNTEAFF. The whole variable domain, filled in from reference TRBV18 and TRBJ1-1, reads NAGVMQNPRHLVRRRGQEARLRCSPMKGHSHVYWYRQLPEEGLKFMVYLQKENIIDESGMPKERFSAEFPKEGPSILRIQQVVRGDSAAYFCASSPRGPNTEAFFGQGTRLTVV.

The V gene is TRBV29-1, the J gene TRBJ2-5; D may be TRBD1 (6 bases). V lost 4 bases to trimming and J lost 5 bases, with 20 bases between them. Germline V gene data show CDR1 as SQVTM and CDR2 as ANQGSEA. This CDR3 region has 15 residues. DNA of the CDR3: TGCAGCGTTGGGCTGGGCAGGGGAAGAATGGAGACCCAGTACTTC. Translated: CSVGLGRGRMETQYF.

The chain has TRBV27 and TRBJ1-6; no clear D. CDR1 is MNHEY, CDR2 SMNVEV, per germline (reference sequence). The CDR3 is made up of 15 amino acids. V lost 4 bases to trimming and J lost 11 bases, with 18 bases between them. The CDR3 sequence: CASSSPDGTGAPLHF. The DNA for the CDR3 is TGTGCCAGCAGTTCACCGGACGGCACGGGAGCACCCCTCCACTTT.

The rearrangement joins TRBV18 to TRBJ2-7; no clear D gene. In germline, CDR1 is KGHSH, CDR2 LQKENI. The V end lost 3 bases, the J end lost 1 base, and 4 bases lay between the germline ends. The CDR3 contains 12 residues. The CDR3 DNA is TGTGCCAGCTCACCTACTTCCTACGAGCAGTACTTC. Its protein product is CASSPTSYEQYF.

The V call is TRBV18, the J call TRBJ1-6, with a weak D call TRBD1 (6 bases). Germline V lookup: CDR1 KGHSH, CDR2 LQKENI. V was trimmed by 5 bases and J by 6 bases, leaving 17 bases between them. The CDR3 is 16 amino acids. The CDR3 sequence: CASSSTGSSTNSPLHF. In nucleotides, the CDR3 is TGTGCCAGCTCATCAACAGGGAGCTCCACTAATTCACCCCTCCACTTT. The full variable domain, with the rest looked up from reference TRBV18 and TRBJ1-6, is NAGVMQNPRHLVRRRGQEARLRCSPMKGHSHVYWYRQLPEEGLKFMVYLQKENIIDESGMPKERFSAEFPKEGPSILRIQQVVRGDSAAYFCASSSTGSSTNSPLHFGNGTRLTVT.

This clone was observed a single time. The chain joins TRBV5-5 to TRBJ2-1; D perhaps matches TRBD2 (5 bases). The CDR3 loop spans 12 amino acids. V shed 0 bases and J shed 13 bases, with 11 bases lying between them. Germline V gene lookup returns CDR1 SGHKS and CDR2 YYEKEE (reference sequence). CDR3 in amino acids: CASSLGLANQFF. The DNA for the CDR3 is TGTGCCAGCAGCTTGGGGCTAGCAAACCAGTTCTTC. The complete variable domain, with remaining parts taken from reference TRBV5-5 and TRBJ2-1, reads DAGVTQSPTHLIKTRGQQVTLRCSPISGHKSVSWYQQVLGQGPQFIFQYYEKEERGRGNFPDRFSARQFPNYSSELNVNALLLGDSALYLCASSLGLANQFFGPGTRLTVL.

The V and J genes are TRBV5-8 and TRBJ2-3; the D is unclear. This CDR3 has 14 residues. Germline lookup yields CDR1 SGHTS and CDR2 YDEGEE. Trimming left V 3 bases short and J 1 base short, with 9 bases between. The CDR3 DNA reads TGTGCCAGCAGCTCCCTGTTAGGCACAGATACGCAGTATTTT. Its protein is CASSSLLGTDTQYF.

The J gene is TRBJ1-3, the V gene TRBV29-1; TRBD1 is a possible D gene (5 bases). The CDR3 has 11 amino acids. Germline V CDR1 and CDR2: SQVTM, ANQGSEA. V lost 6 bases and J 2 bases, leaving 5 bases between the germline ends. CDR3 in amino acids: CSVRAGNTIYF. The CDR3 coding sequence is TGCAGCGTCAGGGCTGGAAACACCATATATTTT.

The CDR3 sequence: CASSLALSANTGELFF. The CDR3 DNA is TGTGCCAGCAGCTTGGCCCTGTCAGCGAACACCGGGGAGCTGTTTTTT. The J gene is TRBJ2-2, the V gene TRBV5-4; D is unresolved. V was shortened by 0 bases and J by 0 bases, with 9 bases between the two germline ends. This CDR3 is built from 16 residues. CDR1 SGHNT and CDR2 YYREEE come from the germline V gene (reference sequence).

This clone was observed a few times. The genes are TRBV11-2 and TRBJ2-7; a possible D gene is TRBD2 (5 bases). V was pared by 5 bases and J by 6 bases, with 20 bases between. Looked up from germline, CDR1 is SGHAT and CDR2 is FQNNGV. The CDR3 spans 15 residues. CDR3 sequence: CASSPTGKVTGEQYF. In DNA, the CDR3 is TGTGCCAGCAGCCCCACGGGGAAGGTAACGGGCGAGCAGTACTTC.

The chain has TRBV9 and TRBJ1-4; maybe TRBD1 (6 bases). The CDR3 runs 14 residues. The germline V gene has CDR1 SGDLS and CDR2 YYNGEE. The germline V and J ends were trimmed by 0 bases and 7 bases, with 10 bases remaining between them. This CDR3 reads CASSVVGTSEKLFF. The CDR3, as DNA: TGTGCCAGCAGCGTAGTAGGGACAAGTGAAAAACTGTTTTTT. Full variable domain (remainder filled in from reference TRBV9 and TRBJ1-4): DSGVTQTPKHLITATGQRVTLRCSPRSGDLSVYWYQQSLDQGLQFLIQYYNGEERAKGNILERFSAQQFPDLHSELNLSSLELGDSALYFCASSVVGTSEKLFFGSGTQLSVL.

This clone was found once. The chain links TRBV7-9 to TRBJ1-2; D is perhaps TRBD1 (5 bases). Germline V gene data show CDR1 as SEHNR and CDR2 as FQNEAQ (reference sequence). The CDR3 loop spans 14 amino acids. Trimming took 5 bases from V and 5 from J, leaving 15 bases between them. CDR3 residues: CASSPGARYYGYTF. The CDR3 bases are TGTGCCAGCAGCCCTGGGGCACGGTATTATGGCTACACCTTC.

The chain recombines TRBV29-1 with TRBJ2-3; 7 positions match TRBD1. The CDR3 is 14 residues long. The V and J ends lost 2 bases and 0 bases, in that order; junction bases with no gene match: 2. In germline, CDR1 is SQVTM, CDR2 ANQGSEA. In DNA, the CDR3 is TGCAGCGTTGAAAAGGGGGCGAGCACAGATACGCAGTATTTT. The encoded protein is CSVEKGASTDTQYF.

This clone has a single count. The chain uses TRBV9 and TRBJ2-1, with TRBD2 matching over 7 bases. The CDR3 runs to 15 residues. Germline trimming cut 4 bases from V and 5 bases from J; bases unmatched to any gene: 9. CDR1 is SGDLS, CDR2 YYNGEE, per germline. The CDR3 loop is CASSPLRGVDNEQFF. The CDR3 nucleotides read TGTGCCAGCAGCCCCCTTCGGGGGGTTGACAATGAGCAGTTCTTC.

V and J are TRBV2 and TRBJ2-7; 9 bases fit TRBD1. Trimming removed 7 bases from V and 1 base from J; junction bases left unmatched: 8. In germline, CDR1 is SNHLY, CDR2 FYNNEI. This CDR3 has 15 residues. CDR3 region: CASKLQGAASYEQYF. DNA for the CDR3: TGTGCCAGCAAGCTACAGGGGGCAGCATCCTACGAGCAGTACTTC.

The CDR3 DNA sequence: TGTGCCATCAGAGACCAGGGGGCGGGCACTGAAGCTTTCTTT. It encodes CAIRDQGAGTEAFF. This chain uses TRBV10-3 with TRBJ1-1; 8 bases line up with TRBD1. Germline V gives CDR1 ENHRY, CDR2 SYGVKD. J was trimmed by 4 bases and V by 6 bases; bases with no gene match: 7. The CDR3 is 14 amino acids.

The chain is built from TRBV18 and TRBJ1-2; D ambiguous. CDR1 and CDR2 from the germline V gene are KGHSH and LQKENI. Trimming took off 3 bases at V and 6 bases at J, with 11 bases between the two ends. The CDR3 length is 13 residues. The CDR3 nucleotides are TGTGCCAGCTCACCTTCCCAGATGGATGGCTACACCTTC. As protein: CASSPSQMDGYTF.

The chain has TRBV14 and TRBJ1-1; 8 bases are a match to TRBD1. Germline V gene lookup returns CDR1 SGHDN and CDR2 FVKESK. V shed 2 bases and J 0 bases; nucleotides not matched to a gene: 5. The CDR3 extends over 16 amino acids. The CDR3 protein is CASSQNQGALNTEAFF. DNA for the CDR3: TGTGCCAGCAGCCAAAACCAGGGGGCGCTGAACACTGAAGCTTTCTTT.

The chain couples TRBV30 to TRBJ2-2, with a possible D match to TRBD1 (5 bases). Germline assignment: CDR1 GTSNPN and CDR2 SVGIG (reference sequence). Trimming stripped 3 bases from V and 6 bases from J, with 14 bases between. The CDR3 is 14 amino acids. CDR3 in DNA: TGTGCCTGGAGACCCAGGGTTAGATCCGGGGAGCTGTTTTTT. It specifies CAWRPRVRSGELFF.

This chain links TRBV19 with TRBJ2-6; 7 nucleotides agree with TRBD1. Unmatched junction bases numbered 2, after V lost 5 bases and J lost 1 base. Germline V CDR1 and CDR2: LNHDA, SQIVND (reference sequence). The CDR3 loop spans 15 amino acids. The CDR3 DNA follows: TGTGCCAGTAGTCTGGGACAGTCTGGGGCCAACGTCCTGACTTTC. It yields the protein CASSLGQSGANVLTF.